These 25 T cell receptor beta chains came from one sample sequenced in a study of beta chain features in type 1 diabetes. These receptors' targets are unknown. All of the isolated RNA was reverse transcribed, so expressed TCRB transcripts were sequenced. Profiling relied on immunoSEQ multiplex PCR, and the TCRdb table lists in-frame clones only, not all of them. This table has around 650,000 clones, roughly 12% appearing once. Study-wide results and caveats: Significant though moderate, a shortening of TCRB CDR3s appeared in all four CD4+ subsets of Type 1 diabetes patients.

Sequencing was done on a sample of naive CD4+ T cells from blood. Receptors were obtained from a man between 25 and 39 years old with type 1 diabetes.

This clone was seen a few times. This chain connects TRBV30 to TRBJ1-5; TRBD1 agrees at 10 bases. CDR1 and CDR2 (germline): GTSNPN, SVGIG (reference sequence). The length of the CDR3 is 13 residues. V gave up 5 bases and J gave up 3 bases; unmatched junction bases: 1. The chain's CDR3 is CAWGTGDNQPQHF. The CDR3 DNA reads TGTGCCTGGGGGACAGGGGACAATCAGCCCCAGCATTTT.

This clone appeared a few times. The rearrangement links TRBV18 to TRBJ2-5; D is ambiguous. The CDR3 has 15 amino acids. The V end was cut by 0 bases, the J end by 2 bases, with 10 bases between. Germline CDR1 reads KGHSH; CDR2 reads LQKENI. The CDR3, as DNA: TGTGCCAGCTCACCACCTTCTGATAGACAAGAGACCCAGTACTTC. Translating gives CASSPPSDRQETQYF.

The rearrangement links TRBV7-3 to TRBJ2-5; 7 bases align to TRBD2. CDR1 is SGHTA, CDR2 FQGTGA, per germline. This CDR3 spans 14 amino acids. V shed 5 bases and J 2 bases; nucleotides not matched to a gene: 5. CDR3 in DNA: TGTGCCAGCAGCCCTGGGACTACTCAAGAGACCCAGTACTTC. Translation: CASSPGTTQETQYF. Complete variable domain (other parts from reference TRBV7-3 and TRBJ2-5): GAGVSQTPSNKVTEKGKYVELRCDPISGHTALYWYRQSLGQGPEFLIYFQGTGAADDSGLPNDRFFAVRPEGSVSTLKIQRTERGDSAVYLCASSPGTTQETQYFGPGTRLLVL.

The V and J genes are TRBV18 and TRBJ1-5; 8 bases match TRBD1. The CDR3 length is 15 residues. Looked up from germline, CDR1 is KGHSH and CDR2 is LQKENI. The V gene end was trimmed by 3 bases and the J gene end by 5 bases; junction bases not matched to a gene: 6. This CDR3 is CASSPTGVKDQPQHF. DNA of the CDR3: TGTGCCAGCTCACCGACAGGGGTTAAGGATCAGCCCCAGCATTTT.

This clone was counted a few times. This chain connects TRBV9 to TRBJ1-1; the D gene is possibly TRBD1 (6 bases). There are 15 residues in the CDR3. V lost 0 bases to trimming and J lost 5 bases, with 14 bases between them. Germline V gene data show CDR1 as SGDLS and CDR2 as YYNGEE. This CDR3 is CASSVGATGLTEAFF. DNA of the CDR3: TGTGCCAGCAGCGTAGGGGCGACAGGATTAACTGAAGCTTTCTTT.

V gene TRBV13 combines with J gene TRBJ1-2, with D maybe TRBD1 (5 bases). The germline V gene encodes CDR1 PRHDT and CDR2 FYEKMQ (reference sequence). CDR3 length: 15 residues. Trimming took 5 bases from V and 7 from J, leaving 20 bases between them. This CDR3 is CASSIPGQGISGYTF. The CDR3 bases are TGTGCCAGCAGCATTCCGGGGCAGGGTATAAGTGGCTACACCTTC.

The DNA for the CDR3 is TGCAGCGTTGAAGATCTGACGGGGAACTATGGCTACACCTTC. Its translation is CSVEDLTGNYGYTF. This rearrangement joins TRBV29-1 to TRBJ1-2; D is uncertain. The CDR3 length is 14 residues. V lost 0 bases to trimming and J lost 2 bases, with 10 bases between them. Germline values: CDR1 SQVTM, CDR2 ANQGSEA.

This clone was picked up a small number of times. The V call is TRBV2, the J call TRBJ2-2; 11 bases fit TRBD2. CDR3 length: 14 residues. The V gene end was trimmed by 8 bases and the J gene end by 5 bases; junction bases not matched to a gene: 4. The germline V gene has CDR1 SNHLY and CDR2 FYNNEI. The CDR3 DNA reads as TGTGCCAGCGCGAGACTAGCGGGGACCGGGGAGCTGTTTTTT. It yields the protein CASARLAGTGELFF.

V gene TRBV9 combines with J gene TRBJ1-1, with a weak D call TRBD1 (6 bases). Germline V gene sequence: CDR1 SGDLS, CDR2 YYNGEE. The V gene lost 1 base and the J gene lost 0 bases, with 10 bases spanning the gap. The CDR3 loop spans 15 amino acids. The CDR3 reads CASSVTTGVNTEAFF. The CDR3 region has the DNA TGTGCCAGCAGCGTAACGACAGGTGTGAACACTGAAGCTTTCTTT.

The J gene is TRBJ2-1, the V gene TRBV6-6, with no clear D. The V end lost 7 bases, the J end lost 6 bases, and 10 bases lay between the germline ends. Germline V gene data show CDR1 as MNHNY and CDR2 as SVGAGI (reference sequence). This CDR3 comprises 12 residues. In DNA form, the CDR3 reads TGTGCCAGCACCACCGACGGCAATGAGCAGTTCTTC. Translation: CASTTDGNEQFF.

The chain recombines TRBV5-1 with TRBJ2-3, with D tentatively TRBD1 (5 bases). The CDR3 is 16 amino acids. Between the trimmed V and J ends, which lost 0 bases and 2 bases, there was a span of 13 bases. CDR1 and CDR2 (germline): SGHRS, YFSETQ. CDR3 bases: TGCGCCAGCAGCTTGGCCGTAGCAGGGCTCACAGATACGCAGTATTTT. It encodes CASSLAVAGLTDTQYF. Combining the CDR3 with reference TRBV5-1 and TRBJ2-3 gives the whole variable domain KAGVTQTPRYLIKTRGQQVTLSCSPISGHRSVSWYQQTPGQGLQFLFEYFSETQRNKGNFPGRFSGRQFSNSRSEMNVSTLELGDSALYLCASSLAVAGLTDTQYFGPGTRLTVL.

In this sample, this clone turned up a few times. The genes are TRBV4-3 and TRBJ2-7; no clear D gene. There are 14 residues in the CDR3. Trimming cost V 0 bases and J 9 bases, with 15 bases left between them. Germline V gene lookup returns CDR1 LGHNA and CDR2 YSLEER. CDR3 loop: CASSQDRAVGRQYF. CDR3 coding DNA: TGCGCCAGCAGCCAAGATAGGGCCGTAGGTAGGCAGTACTTC.

This clone was observed a few times. V gene TRBV2 combines with J gene TRBJ1-1; D remains unclear. Trimming removed 6 bases at V and 3 bases at J, with 11 bases between. This CDR3 has 13 residues. CDR1 is SNHLY, CDR2 FYNNEI, per germline. The CDR3 reads CASRPDTYTEAFF. The DNA of the CDR3 is TGTGCCAGCAGGCCAGACACTTACACTGAAGCTTTCTTT. Full variable domain (missing parts from reference TRBV2 and TRBJ1-1): EPEVTQTPSHQVTQMGQEVILRCVPISNHLYFYWYRQILGQKVEFLVSFYNNEISEKSEIFDDQFSVERPDGSNFTLKIRSTKLEDSAMYFCASRPDTYTEAFFGQGTRLTVV.

V and J are TRBV29-1 and TRBJ2-4; D is ambiguous. Germline CDR1 and CDR2: SQVTM and ANQGSEA. Trimming left V 0 bases short and J 14 bases short, with 8 bases between. CDR3 length equals 10 residues. CDR3 in amino acids: CSVEEEVEYF. The DNA for the CDR3 is TGCAGCGTTGAAGAAGAGGTGGAGTACTTC.

This clone has only a few counts. The chain recombines TRBV9 with TRBJ2-1, with a weak D call TRBD1 (5 bases). V shed 4 bases and J shed 1 base, with 12 bases lying between them. Germline V CDR1 and CDR2: SGDLS, YYNGEE. The CDR3 loop spans 15 amino acids. The CDR3: CASSLGHISYNEQFF. The CDR3 DNA reads as TGTGCCAGCAGCTTAGGACATATTTCCTACAATGAGCAGTTCTTC.

The chain combines TRBV5-1 with TRBJ1-2, with no clear D. Trimming pared 7 bases from V and 0 bases from J, leaving 10 bases between. Per the germline V gene, CDR1 is SGHRS and CDR2 is YFSETQ. The CDR3 contains 13 residues. The CDR3, as DNA: TGCGCCAGCGGGCATGAACCTAACTATGGCTACACCTTC. Its translation: CASGHEPNYGYTF.

The chain is built from TRBV5-6 and TRBJ2-7, with D hard to call. This CDR3 comprises 12 residues. The germline V and J ends were trimmed by 2 bases and 5 bases, with 8 bases remaining between them. Germline CDR1 reads SGHDT; CDR2 reads YYEEEE. The CDR3 protein is CASSFQSNEQYF. The DNA of the CDR3 is TGTGCCAGCAGCTTCCAGAGTAACGAGCAGTACTTC. Using reference TRBV5-6 and TRBJ2-7 for the parts outside the CDR3, the full variable domain is DAGVTQSPTHLIKTRGQQVTLRCSPKSGHDTVSWYQQALGQGPQFIFQYYEEEERQRGNFPDRFSGHQFPNYSSELNVNALLLGDSALYLCASSFQSNEQYFGPGTRLTVT.

The rearrangement joins TRBV28 to TRBJ1-6, with TRBD1 as a possible D gene (6 bases). The V end lost 4 bases, the J end lost 0 bases, and 13 bases lay between the germline ends. The CDR3 has 17 residues. The germline V gene encodes CDR1 MDHEN and CDR2 SYDVKM. CDR3 residues: CASSSFGQSSYNSPLHF. Here the CDR3 DNA reads TGTGCCAGCAGTTCGTTCGGACAGAGCTCCTATAATTCACCCCTCCACTTT.

The table lists this clone with a few counts. The same CDR3 is also encoded by other DNA sequences in this sample. This CDR3 reads CASSQGGETQYF. Here the CDR3 DNA reads TGTGCCAGCAGCCAGGGAGGAGAGACCCAGTACTTC. V and J are TRBV6-5 and TRBJ2-5; tentatively, D is TRBD2 (6 bases). Trimming shortened V by 6 bases and J by 4 bases, and 9 bases separated the two germline ends. CDR3 size: 12 residues. Germline V CDR1 and CDR2: MNHEY, SVGAGI.

This clone was counted only a few times. The chain employs TRBV5-1 and TRBJ2-1; TRBD2 agrees at 10 bases. After removal of 4 bases from V and 7 bases from J, the junction contained 5 bases not matched to a gene. Looked up from germline, CDR1 is SGHRS and CDR2 is YFSETQ. The CDR3 is 14 amino acids. In nucleotides, the CDR3 is TGCGCCAGCAGCCCTAGCGGGGGTAGGAATGAGCAGTTCTTC. Protein sequence: CASSPSGGRNEQFF.

The sample holds a few counts of this clone. The chain carries TRBV28 and TRBJ1-5, with 8 positions matching TRBD1. V lost 5 bases, J lost 0 bases, and 9 bases stayed unmatched. The germline CDR1 and CDR2 sequences are MDHEN and SYDVKM. There are 17 residues in the CDR3. The CDR3 bases are TGTGCCAGCAGTCCAGGGCAGGGGGCCTTTAGCAATCAGCCCCAGCATTTT. Translated: CASSPGQGAFSNQPQHF.

There are a few counts of this clone. J is TRBJ1-2 and V is TRBV2; D uncertain. The CDR3 is 16 residues long. Germline V gives CDR1 SNHLY, CDR2 FYNNEI. V gave up 2 bases and J gave up 0 bases, with 13 bases separating them. CDR3 bases: TGTGCCAGCAGTGAACGGCGAGGCAGAGCTAACTATGGCTACACCTTC. Amino acids: CASSERRGRANYGYTF.

This clone was counted only a few times. The chain is built from TRBV2 and TRBJ1-1; TRBD1 aligns across 8 bases. V was clipped by 7 bases and J by 4 bases; unmatched bases: 5. From germline, CDR1 is SNHLY and CDR2 FYNNEI. This CDR3 comprises 13 residues. Written as DNA, the CDR3 is TGTGCCAGCATGGGGCAGGGGGCCACTGAAGCTTTCTTT. Protein product: CASMGQGATEAFF. The complete variable domain, with remaining parts taken from reference TRBV2 and TRBJ1-1, reads EPEVTQTPSHQVTQMGQEVILRCVPISNHLYFYWYRQILGQKVEFLVSFYNNEISEKSEIFDDQFSVERPDGSNFTLKIRSTKLEDSAMYFCASMGQGATEAFFGQGTRLTVV.

The V gene is TRBV23-1, the J gene TRBJ2-7, with 9 bases aligning to TRBD1. TRBV23-1 is classed as an ORF, of uncertain function. This CDR3 has 17 residues. Trimming cost V 2 bases and J 5 bases; bases outside gene matches: 13. The CDR3 nucleotides are TGCGCCAGCAGTCAAGAAATCGCGGGACAGGGCTTCGACGAGCAGTACTTC. Translation: CASSQEIAGQGFDEQYF.

The CDR3 DNA follows: TGTGCCAGCAGCCTCCGGGACAGCCGCACAGATACGCAGTATTTT. It codes for CASSLRDSRTDTQYF. The chain is built from TRBV6-5 and TRBJ2-3; 7 bases fit TRBD1. Germline-derived CDR1 and CDR2 are MNHEY and SVGAGI. V shed 6 bases, J shed 1 base, and the junction held 7 bases outside the gene matches. The CDR3 covers 15 residues.